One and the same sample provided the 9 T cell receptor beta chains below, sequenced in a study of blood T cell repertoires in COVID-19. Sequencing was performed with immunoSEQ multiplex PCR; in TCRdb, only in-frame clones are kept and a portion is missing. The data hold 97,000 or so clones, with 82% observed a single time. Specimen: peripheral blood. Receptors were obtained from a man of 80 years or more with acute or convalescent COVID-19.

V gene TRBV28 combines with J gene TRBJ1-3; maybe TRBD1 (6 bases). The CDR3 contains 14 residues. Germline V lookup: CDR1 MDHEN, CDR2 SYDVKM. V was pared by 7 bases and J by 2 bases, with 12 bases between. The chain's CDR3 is CASMVGGAGNTIYF. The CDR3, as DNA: TGTGCCAGCATGGTAGGGGGAGCTGGAAACACCATATATTTT. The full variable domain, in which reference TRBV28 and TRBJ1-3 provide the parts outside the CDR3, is DVKVTQSSRYLVKRTGEKVFLECVQDMDHENMFWYRQDPGLGLRLIYFSYDVKMKEKGDIPEGYSVSREKKERFSLILESASTNQTSMYLCASMVGGAGNTIYFGEGSWLTVV.

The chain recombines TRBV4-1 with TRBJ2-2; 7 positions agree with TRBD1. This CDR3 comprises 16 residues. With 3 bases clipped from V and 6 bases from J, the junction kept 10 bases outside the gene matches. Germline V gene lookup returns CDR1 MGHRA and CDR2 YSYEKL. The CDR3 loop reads CASSHAQGPAPGELFF. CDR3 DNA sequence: TGCGCCAGCAGCCACGCACAGGGGCCGGCTCCCGGGGAGCTGTTTTTT.

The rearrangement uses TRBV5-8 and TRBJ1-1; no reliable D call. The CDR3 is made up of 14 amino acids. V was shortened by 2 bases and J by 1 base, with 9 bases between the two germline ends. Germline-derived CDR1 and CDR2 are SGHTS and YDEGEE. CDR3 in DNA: TGTGCCAGCAGCTTACTCCCGGGGAACACTGAAGCTTTCTTT. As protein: CASSLLPGNTEAFF.

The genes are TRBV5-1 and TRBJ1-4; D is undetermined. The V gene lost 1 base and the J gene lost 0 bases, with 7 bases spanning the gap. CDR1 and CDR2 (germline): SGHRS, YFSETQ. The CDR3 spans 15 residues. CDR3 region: CASSLKGATNEKLFF. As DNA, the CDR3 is TGCGCCAGCAGCTTGAAGGGAGCAACTAATGAAAAACTGTTTTTT.

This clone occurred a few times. For the CDR3, the DNA is TGTGCCAGCAAATCGGACACTGAAGCTTTCTTT. Amino acid sequence: CASKSDTEAFF. The V call is TRBV28, the J call TRBJ1-1; unclear D gene. This CDR3 is built from 11 residues. V lost 7 bases, J lost 3 bases, and 6 bases lay in between. CDR1 is MDHEN, CDR2 SYDVKM, per germline.

The CDR3 region is CASSALWRGGNTGELFF. The CDR3 nucleotides are TGTGCCAGCAGCGCCCTGTGGCGGGGGGGGAACACCGGGGAGCTGTTTTTT. The chain has TRBV11-2 and TRBJ2-2; 9 nucleotides line up with TRBD2. Unmatched junction bases numbered 8, after V lost 5 bases and J lost 1 base. CDR1 is SGHAT, CDR2 FQNNGV, per germline. The length of the CDR3 is 17 residues.

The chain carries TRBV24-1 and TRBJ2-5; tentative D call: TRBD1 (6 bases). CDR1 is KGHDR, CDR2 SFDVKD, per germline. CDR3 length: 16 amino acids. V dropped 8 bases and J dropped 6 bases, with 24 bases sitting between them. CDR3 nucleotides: TGTGCCACCATACGGCCTGAACAGGGAAGCGAAAAGACCCAGTACTTC. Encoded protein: CATIRPEQGSEKTQYF.

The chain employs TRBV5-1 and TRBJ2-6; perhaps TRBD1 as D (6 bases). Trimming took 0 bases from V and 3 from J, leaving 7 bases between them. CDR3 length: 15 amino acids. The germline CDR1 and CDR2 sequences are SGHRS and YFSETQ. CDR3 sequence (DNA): TGCGCCAGCAGCTTGGTGACAGGTGGGGCCAACGTCCTGACTTTC. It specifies CASSLVTGGANVLTF.

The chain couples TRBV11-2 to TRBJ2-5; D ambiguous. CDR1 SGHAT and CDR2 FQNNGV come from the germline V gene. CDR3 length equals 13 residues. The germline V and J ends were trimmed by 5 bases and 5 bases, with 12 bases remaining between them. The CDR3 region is CASSPLGKETQYF. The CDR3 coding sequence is TGTGCCAGCAGCCCCCTGGGCAAGGAGACCCAGTACTTC.